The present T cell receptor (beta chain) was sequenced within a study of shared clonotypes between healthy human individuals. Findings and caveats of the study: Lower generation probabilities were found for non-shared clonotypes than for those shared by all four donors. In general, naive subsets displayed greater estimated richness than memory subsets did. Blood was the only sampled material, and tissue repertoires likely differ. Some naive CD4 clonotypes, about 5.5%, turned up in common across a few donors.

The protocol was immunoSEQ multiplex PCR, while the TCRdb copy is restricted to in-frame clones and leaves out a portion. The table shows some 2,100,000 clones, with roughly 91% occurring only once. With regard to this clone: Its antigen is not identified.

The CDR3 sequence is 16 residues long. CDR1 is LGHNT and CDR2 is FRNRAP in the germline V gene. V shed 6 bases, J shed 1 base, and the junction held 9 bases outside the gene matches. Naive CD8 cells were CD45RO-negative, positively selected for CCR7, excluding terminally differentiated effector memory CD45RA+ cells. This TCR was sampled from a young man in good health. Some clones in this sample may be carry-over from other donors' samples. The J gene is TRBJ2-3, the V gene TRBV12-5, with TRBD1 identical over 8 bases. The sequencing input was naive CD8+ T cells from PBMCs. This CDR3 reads CASGPTGVRGTDTQYF. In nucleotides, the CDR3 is TGTGCTAGTGGCCCGACAGGGGTTAGAGGCACAGATACGCAGTATTTT.